This T cell receptor (beta chain) originates from a study of cytotoxic CD8 clonotypes in ibrutinib-treated CLL. General study results and limits: Researchers report that baseline clonality outpaced age-matched healthy donors and tracked circulating CD8+ T-cell counts. Sampling times (in sustained-remission versus progressing patients) were not the same. Higher clonality was seen at ibrutinib response and a return toward baseline at progression. Public clonotypes proved infrequent, and on treatment they shrank or remained steady.

This CDR3 region has 16 residues. Germline V lookup: CDR1 SGHRS, CDR2 YFSETQ. After removal of 0 bases from V and 3 bases from J, the junction contained 8 bases not matched to a gene. A word on this clone: Its antigen is unknown.

The repertoire was sequenced with immunoSEQ multiplex PCR; TCRdb's copy has only in-frame clones and lacks some. The table records about 200,000 clones, over 60% of them present only once. The rearrangement uses TRBV5-1 and TRBJ2-7; 8 positions match TRBD2. This clonotype originated in a human donor with chronic lymphocytic leukemia. Source: PBMCs, taken after 24 months of ibrutinib treatment. CDR3: CASSLASSGQGYEQYF. As DNA, the CDR3 is TGCGCCAGCAGCTTGGCTTCTAGCGGGCAAGGCTACGAGCAGTACTTC.